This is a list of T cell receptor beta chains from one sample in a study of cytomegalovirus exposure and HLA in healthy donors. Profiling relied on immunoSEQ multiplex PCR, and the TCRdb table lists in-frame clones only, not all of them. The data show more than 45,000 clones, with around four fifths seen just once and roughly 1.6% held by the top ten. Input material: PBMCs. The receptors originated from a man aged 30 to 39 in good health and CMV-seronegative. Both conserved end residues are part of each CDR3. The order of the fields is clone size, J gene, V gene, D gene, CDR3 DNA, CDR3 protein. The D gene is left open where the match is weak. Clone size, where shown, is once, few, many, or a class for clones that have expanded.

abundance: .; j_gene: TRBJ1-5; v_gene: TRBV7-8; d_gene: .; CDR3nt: TGTGCCAGCAGCTTAGAAGGGGCCCATCAGCCCCAGCATTTT; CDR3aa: CASSLEGAHQPQHF
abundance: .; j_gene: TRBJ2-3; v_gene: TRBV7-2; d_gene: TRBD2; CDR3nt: TGTGCCAGCAGCTTGACTAGCGGGGCCTTGAATACGCAGTATTTT; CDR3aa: CASSLTSGALNTQYF
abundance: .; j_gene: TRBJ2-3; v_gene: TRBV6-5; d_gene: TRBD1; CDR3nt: TGTGCCAGCAGTTACACCCAGGGGGCTTGGACAGATACGCAGTATTTT; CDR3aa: CASSYTQGAWTDTQYF
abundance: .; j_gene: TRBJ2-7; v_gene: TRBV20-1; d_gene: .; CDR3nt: TGCAGTGCGTCAAACTACGAGCAGTACTTC; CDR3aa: CSASNYEQYF
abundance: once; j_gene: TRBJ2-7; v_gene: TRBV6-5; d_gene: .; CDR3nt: TGTGCCAGCAGTTTCAGCCGGGGACAAGACTACGAGCAGTACTTC; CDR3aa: CASSFSRGQDYEQYF
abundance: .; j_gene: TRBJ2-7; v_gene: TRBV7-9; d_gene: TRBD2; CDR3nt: TGTGCCAGCAGCCGACTAGCGGATGGCTACGAGCAGTACTTC; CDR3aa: CASSRLADGYEQYF
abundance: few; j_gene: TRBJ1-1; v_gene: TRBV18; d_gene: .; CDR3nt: TGTGCCAGCTCACCATTCACAAGAGCAGGGAACACTGAAGCTTTCTTT; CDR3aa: CASSPFTRAGNTEAFF
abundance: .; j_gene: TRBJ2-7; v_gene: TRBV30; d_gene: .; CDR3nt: TGTGCCTGGAGGGCGGTCGGCTCCTACGAGCAGTACTTC; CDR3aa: CAWRAVGSYEQYF
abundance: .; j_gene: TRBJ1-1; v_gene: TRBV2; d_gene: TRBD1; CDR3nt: TGTGCCAGCACTCCTGCGGGGACAGAGTTTCAAGCTTTCTTT; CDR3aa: CASTPAGTEFQAFF
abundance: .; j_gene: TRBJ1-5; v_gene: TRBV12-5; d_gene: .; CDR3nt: TGTGCTAGCGGTTTGGCGACCGGGACTTTTGGGAGTGATAGCAATCAGCCCCAGCATTTT; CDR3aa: CASGLATGTFGSDSNQPQHF
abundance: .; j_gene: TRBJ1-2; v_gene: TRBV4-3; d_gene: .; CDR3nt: TGCGCCAGCAGCCAAATACCAGTTAACTATGGCTACACCTTC; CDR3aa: CASSQIPVNYGYTF
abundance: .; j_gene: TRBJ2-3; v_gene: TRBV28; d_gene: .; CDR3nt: TGTGCCAGCAGTACACAGGGCGTTAGCACAGATACGCAGTATTTT; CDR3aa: CASSTQGVSTDTQYF
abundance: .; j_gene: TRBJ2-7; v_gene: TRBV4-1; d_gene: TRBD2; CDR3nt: TGCGCCAGCAGCCAGATAGCGGGAGTAGCTTACGAGCAGTACTTC; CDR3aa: CASSQIAGVAYEQYF